These 8 T cell receptor beta chains were sequenced from one sample in a study of blood T cells in healthy people across ages (dated by TCRdb to between 2014 and 2017). Library prep was done by 5' RACE. The second PCR ran for roughly 7 to 11 cycles and used a J-beta primer mix along with a sample-barcoded 5' primer. Using fastp at Q25 and MiXCR, TCRdb reprocessed the public reads and kept productive beta chains. All rows with the same CDR3 protein become a single entry with the most common DNA and genes. The sample table shows 1.8 million or so distinct CDR3 sequences, and 39% are seen once. 23% of the sample goes to the ten largest clones. Sequencing was done on a sample of blood. The receptors shown here come from a human donor in good health.

A few counts support this clonotype. This chain connects TRBV5-6 to TRBJ2-1, with D possibly being TRBD2 (7 bases). The germline gives CDR1 SGHDT, CDR2 YYEEEE. The CDR3 loop spans 14 amino acids. The V end was cut by 3 bases, the J end by 7 bases, with 14 bases between. The CDR3 here is CASSWRGGWNEQFF. The CDR3 nucleotides are TGTGCCAGCAGCTGGAGGGGGGGGTGGAATGAGCAGTTCTTC.

This clonotype was seen only a few times. This chain connects TRBV27 to TRBJ2-1; a weak D match, TRBD2 (5 bases). Trimming left V 6 bases short and J 7 bases short, with 22 bases between. There are 16 residues in the CDR3. In germline, CDR1 is MNHEY, CDR2 SMNVEV (reference sequence). In DNA form, the CDR3 reads TGTGCCAGCAGATCCCCCATCCTAAAAACGGGAAATGAGCAGTTCTTC. Protein: CASRSPILKTGNEQFF.

The chain joins TRBV5-1 to TRBJ2-3; the D gene is possibly TRBD1 (5 bases). Germline V CDR1 and CDR2: SGHRS, YFSETQ. V gave up 0 bases and J gave up 1 base, with 9 bases separating them. CDR3 size: 15 residues. CDR3 sequence reads: CASSLAQVGTDTQYF. The CDR3 DNA sequence: TGCGCCAGCAGCTTGGCACAGGTTGGCACAGATACGCAGTATTTT.

The chain employs TRBV20-1 and TRBJ2-7; D remains unclear. In germline, CDR1 is DFQATT, CDR2 SNEGSKA (reference sequence). Trimming stripped 6 bases from V and 0 bases from J, with 12 bases between. CDR3 size: 13 residues. CDR3 residues: CSAKIKSSYEQYF. In DNA form, the CDR3 reads TGCAGTGCAAAGATTAAAAGCTCCTACGAGCAGTACTTC.

In DNA form, the CDR3 reads TGCGCCAGCAGCTCTCCAAGGGACGGGTACGAGCAGTACTTC. Encoded protein: CASSSPRDGYEQYF. The rearrangement joins TRBV5-1 to TRBJ2-7; D possibly uses TRBD1 or TRBD2 (5 bases each). Germline CDR1 and CDR2: SGHRS and YFSETQ. Trimming shortened V by 3 bases and J by 4 bases, and 14 bases separated the two germline ends. This CDR3 has 14 residues.

At least ten counts were recorded for this clonotype. J is TRBJ2-3 and V is TRBV4-3; D is ambiguous. Germline V gene sequence: CDR1 LGHNA, CDR2 YSLEER. The V end lost 2 bases, the J end lost 5 bases, and 14 bases lay between the germline ends. The CDR3 has 15 amino acids. CDR3 in amino acids: CASSQSPGRRDTQYF. The CDR3 DNA reads TGCGCCAGCAGCCAATCTCCAGGTCGTCGAGATACGCAGTATTTT.

This clonotype has only one observation. This chain uses TRBV4-3 with TRBJ1-4, with TRBD1 matching 8 bases. CDR3 length: 15 residues. With 4 bases clipped from V and 8 bases from J, the junction kept 9 bases outside the gene matches. Germline V gene sequence: CDR1 LGHNA, CDR2 YSLEER. For the CDR3, the DNA is TGCGCCAGCAGCCGAGATGCAGGGGGCGAGGAAAAACTGTTTTTT. Its protein product is CASSRDAGGEEKLFF.

The chain has TRBV4-1 and TRBJ2-7; 9 nucleotides agree with TRBD2. V lost 3 bases and J lost 2; bases outside the gene matches: 5. The CDR3 runs 15 residues. Germline assignment: CDR1 MGHRA and CDR2 YSYEKL. Here the CDR3 DNA reads TGCGCCAGCAGCCATGTGGTAGCGGGGGCCTACGAGCAGTACTTC. Translated: CASSHVVAGAYEQYF.